A selection of T cell receptor beta chains follows, all from one sample in a study of a mutant IDH1 vaccine in newly diagnosed glioma. Clones were read by immunoSEQ multiplex PCR, and TCRdb kept only the in-frame ones, dropping some. The sample holds about 67,000 clones; around 83% are singletons and the top ten take approximately 4.5%. The sequences come from peripheral blood mononuclear cells (PBMCs), collected from a glioma patient treated with radiotherapy, temozolomide or both. These receptors came from a woman aged 18-29 years with glioma. Some clones in this sample may be carry-over from other donors' samples. The CDR3 runs from the conserved cysteine through the conserved F or W. The D gene is left open where the match is weak. Not all rows give a size; the values are once, few, many and, for expanded clones, a class.

NA	TRBV19	TRBJ1-2	NA	TGTGCCAGTAGTATCCCCTGGGGGGCGGAAGGAGGCTACACCTTC	CASSIPWGAEGGYTF
TRBD1	TRBV27	TRBJ2-3	NA	TGTGCCAGCAGTCCACAGGGGGCGCTCACAGATACGCAGTATTTT	CASSPQGALTDTQYF
NA	TRBV2	TRBJ1-5	NA	TGTGCCAGCACCCATGGGGGGAGCAATCAGCCCCAGCATTTT	CASTHGGSNQPQHF
TRBD2	TRBV10-3	TRBJ2-7	NA	TGTGCCACCGGGAGGGCGGGTGAGCAGTACTTC	CATGRAGEQYF
NA	TRBV7-7	TRBJ2-7	NA	TGTGCTAGCAGCTTAGGGTTCGGGGCTTCCGCCTACGAGCAGTACTTC	CASSLGFGASAYEQYF
TRBD1	TRBV18	TRBJ2-7	NA	TGTGCCAGCTCACCTCGACAGGGCAACTACGAGCAGTACTTC	CASSPRQGNYEQYF
TRBD1	TRBV11-3	TRBJ2-2	NA	TGTGCCAGCAGCGACAGGGTTCCTACCGGGGAGCTGTTTTTT	CASSDRVPTGELFF
NA	TRBV5-6	TRBJ2-1	NA	TGTGCCAGCCTCATGAGCTCCTACAATGAGCAGTTCTTC	CASLMSSYNEQFF
NA	TRBV7-6	TRBJ1-1	NA	TGTGCCAGCAGCTTAGCTCAGGTGAACACTGAAGCTTTCTTT	CASSLAQVNTEAFF
NA	TRBV5-1	TRBJ2-7	NA	TGCGCCAGCAGCTTGCTGGACAGCGCCTACGAGCAGTACTTC	CASSLLDSAYEQYF
NA	TRBV5-1	TRBJ1-3	NA	TGCGCCAGCAGCTCTGCTTCTGGAAACACCATATATTTT	CASSSASGNTIYF
NA	TRBV29-1	TRBJ2-7	NA	TGCAGCGTTGTTCAGGGTACGTCGGAGCAGTACTTC	CSVVQGTSEQYF
NA	TRBV4-1	TRBJ1-1	NA	TGCGCCAGCAGCCAAGCACGCGGCCTAAGGGTGAACACTGAAGCTTTCTTT	CASSQARGLRVNTEAFF
TRBD2	TRBV10-2	TRBJ2-3	NA	TGCGCCAGCAGTGGGCTAGCGGGAGGTGCGCAGTATTTT	CASSGLAGGAQYF
NA	TRBV12-5	TRBJ1-5	few	TGTGCTAGTGGTTCGCGGACGGCGAGCAATCAGCCCCAGCATTTT	CASGSRTASNQPQHF
TRBD1	TRBV5-6	TRBJ2-5	NA	TGTGCCAGCAGCTTGGGACAGGGCCGCATGTACTTC	CASSLGQGRMYF
NA	TRBV6-5	TRBJ1-1	NA	TGTGCCAGCAGTTACCCGGGGGGGGAAACTGAAGCTTTCTTT	CASSYPGGETEAFF
NA	TRBV5-1	TRBJ1-2	NA	TGCGCCAGCAGCATTGGGGGCCTTAACTATGGCTACACCTTC	CASSIGGLNYGYTF
NA	TRBV19	TRBJ1-5	NA	TGTGCCAGTAGTCCCTCGGGGGCCCAGCCCCAGCATTTT	CASSPSGAQPQHF
NA	TRBV6-1	TRBJ2-3	NA	TGTGCCAGCGGACACAGGACAGATACGCAGTATTTT	CASGHRTDTQYF
TRBD1	TRBV11-2	TRBJ2-4	NA	TGTGCCAGCAGCACAGGACAGGGGCTAGCCAAAAACATTCAGTACTTC	CASSTGQGLAKNIQYF
NA	TRBV6-5	TRBJ2-7	NA	TGTGCCAGCAGTCAGGGCCACGAGCAGTACTTC	CASSQGHEQYF
NA	TRBV6-1	TRBJ2-7	once	TGTGCCAGCAGTGAATACGGCGAGCAGTACTTC	CASSEYGEQYF
TRBD2	TRBV18	TRBJ2-1	once	TGTGCCAGCCGGAGAGCGGGAGGGCCAATCAATGAGCAGTTCTTC	CASRRAGGPINEQFF
NA	TRBV5-6	TRBJ1-6	NA	TGTGCCAGCAGCTTGGGGGTGACTGGGATAAATTCACCCCTCCACTTT	CASSLGVTGINSPLHF
NA	TRBV6-1	TRBJ1-1	NA	TGTGCCAGCAGAAGGGATCCTGAAGCTTTCTTT	CASRRDPEAFF
TRBD1	TRBV16	TRBJ1-5	NA	TGTGCCAGCAGCCAGACGACAGGGGAGAGCAATCAGCCCCAGCATTTT	CASSQTTGESNQPQHF
NA	TRBV5-1	TRBJ1-3	NA	TGCGCCAGCAGCTTGACAGACTCTGGAAACACCATATATTTT	CASSLTDSGNTIYF